These T cell receptor beta chains were read from a single sample in a study of blood T cell repertoires in COVID-19. Data came from immunoSEQ multiplex PCR; TCRdb stores just in-frame clones and leaves some out. The sample comprises 350,000 to 550,000 clones, 80% to 90% of which are singletons, and 1% to 1.3% rests with the top ten. The sequencing sample was made of PBMCs or T cells enriched from blood (not recorded which). These receptor sequences come from a man aged 30 to 45 who had recovered from COVID-19. The CDR3 runs from the conserved cysteine through the conserved F or W. A D gene is named only where the DNA matches it firmly.

cdr3_length: 15
d_call: TRBD2
v_call: TRBV7-2
j_call: TRBJ2-7
cdr3_nt: TGTGCCAGCGGACGGACTAGCGGGGGATCCTACGAGCAGTACTTC
cdr3_aa: CASGRTSGGSYEQYF

cdr3_length: 13
d_call: .
v_call: TRBV12-3/TRBV12-4
j_call: TRBJ1-3
cdr3_nt: TGTGCCAGCAGTTTCTCCGCTGGAAACACCATATATTTT
cdr3_aa: CASSFSAGNTIYF

cdr3_length: 17
d_call: .
v_call: TRBV4-1
j_call: TRBJ1-1
cdr3_nt: TGCGCCAGCAGCCAAGAGGCGTGGGTACAGGGTTTGGGTGAAGCTTTCTTT
cdr3_aa: CASSQEAWVQGLGEAFF

cdr3_length: 15
d_call: TRBD2
v_call: TRBV7-2
j_call: TRBJ2-1
cdr3_nt: TGTGCCAGCAGCTTAGCGGCGGGAGGCCAGAATGAGCAGTTCTTC
cdr3_aa: CASSLAAGGQNEQFF

cdr3_length: 13
d_call: .
v_call: TRBV25-1
j_call: TRBJ2-5
cdr3_nt: TGTGCCAGCACCTTTGGGCCCCGAGAGACCCAGTACTTC
cdr3_aa: CASTFGPRETQYF

cdr3_length: 12
d_call: .
v_call: TRBV3-1/TRBV3-2
j_call: TRBJ1-6
cdr3_nt: TGTGCCAGCAGCCACCGGGATTCACCCCTCCACTTT
cdr3_aa: CASSHRDSPLHF

cdr3_length: 15
d_call: .
v_call: TRBV25-1
j_call: TRBJ1-1
cdr3_nt: TGTGCCAGCAGTGAATTGGACCGGGACTCTACTGAAGCTTTCTTT
cdr3_aa: CASSELDRDSTEAFF

cdr3_length: 13
d_call: .
v_call: TRBV10-3
j_call: TRBJ1-2
cdr3_nt: TGTGCCATCGGTGCAGGGAATAACTATGGCTACACCTTC
cdr3_aa: CAIGAGNNYGYTF

cdr3_length: 16
d_call: TRBD2
v_call: TRBV10-1
j_call: TRBJ2-5
cdr3_nt: TGCGCCAGCAGTGAGTCCCTAGCGGGTGGTGAGGAGACCCAGTACTTC
cdr3_aa: CASSESLAGGEETQYF

cdr3_length: 14
d_call: .
v_call: TRBV29-1
j_call: TRBJ1-1
cdr3_nt: TGCAGCGCAGGCCCGGCCGGGGGGAACACTGAAGCTTTCTTT
cdr3_aa: CSAGPAGGNTEAFF

cdr3_length: 15
d_call: .
v_call: TRBV27
j_call: TRBJ1-4
cdr3_nt: TGTGCCAGCAGTTCGGGGGTGACCAGGGTCGAAAAACTGTTTTTT
cdr3_aa: CASSSGVTRVEKLFF

cdr3_length: 15
d_call: TRBD1
v_call: TRBV11-2
j_call: TRBJ2-1
cdr3_nt: TGTGCCAGCAGCATAACAGGGGGCGCAGCGGGAGAGCAGTTCTTC
cdr3_aa: CASSITGGAAGEQFF

cdr3_length: 15
d_call: TRBD1
v_call: TRBV5-1
j_call: TRBJ1-1
cdr3_nt: TGCGCCAGCAGCTACAGGACAGGGGGGAACACTGAAGCTTTCTTT
cdr3_aa: CASSYRTGGNTEAFF

cdr3_length: 15
d_call: .
v_call: TRBV3-1/TRBV3-2
j_call: TRBJ2-7
cdr3_nt: TGTGCCAGCAGCCAAGACGGCAGGGGGGCCTACGAGCAGTACTTC
cdr3_aa: CASSQDGRGAYEQYF

cdr3_length: 14
d_call: TRBD2
v_call: TRBV28
j_call: TRBJ2-7
cdr3_nt: TGTGCCATCGGGGGGAGACACCCCCTCTACGAGCAGTACTTC
cdr3_aa: CAIGGRHPLYEQYF

cdr3_length: 13
d_call: .
v_call: TRBV27
j_call: TRBJ2-5
cdr3_nt: TGTGCCAGCAGTTCCGTCCTTCAAGAGACCCAGTACTTC
cdr3_aa: CASSSVLQETQYF

cdr3_length: 16
d_call: .
v_call: TRBV5-1
j_call: TRBJ2-3
cdr3_nt: TGCGCCAGCAGCCAAAACCCTAGCACTAGCACAGATACGCAGTATTTT
cdr3_aa: CASSQNPSTSTDTQYF

cdr3_length: 15
d_call: .
v_call: TRBV3-1/TRBV3-2
j_call: TRBJ1-2
cdr3_nt: TGTGCCAGCAGCCAAGAAGCCGGGTTTGGCTATGGCTACACCTTC
cdr3_aa: CASSQEAGFGYGYTF

cdr3_length: 14
d_call: .
v_call: TRBV2
j_call: TRBJ2-1
cdr3_nt: TGTGCCAGCACCATAAGACTAGAAGGGAATGAGCAGTTCTTC
cdr3_aa: CASTIRLEGNEQFF

cdr3_length: 12
d_call: .
v_call: TRBV28
j_call: TRBJ1-2
cdr3_nt: TGTGCCACCCGGGACACCCTCTATGGCTACACCTTC
cdr3_aa: CATRDTLYGYTF

cdr3_length: 13
d_call: .
v_call: TRBV11-2
j_call: TRBJ1-1
cdr3_nt: TGTGCCAGCACCAGGGGAATGAACACTGAAGCTTTCTTT
cdr3_aa: CASTRGMNTEAFF

cdr3_length: 13
d_call: .
v_call: TRBV7-3
j_call: TRBJ1-6
cdr3_nt: TGTGCCAGCAGCCTTCATCGGGATTCACCCCTCCACTTT
cdr3_aa: CASSLHRDSPLHF

cdr3_length: 14
d_call: TRBD1
v_call: TRBV28
j_call: TRBJ1-4
cdr3_nt: TGTGCCAGCAGTTCAGGGACAGAGAATGAAAAACTGTTTTTT
cdr3_aa: CASSSGTENEKLFF

cdr3_length: 13
d_call: .
v_call: TRBV11-2
j_call: TRBJ1-2
cdr3_nt: TGTGCCAGCAGCTTAGGAACGGGCTATGGCTACACCTTC
cdr3_aa: CASSLGTGYGYTF

cdr3_length: 15
d_call: TRBD1
v_call: TRBV19
j_call: TRBJ1-1
cdr3_nt: TGTGCCAGTAGTAGCTGGACAGGGAAGAACACTGAAGCTTTCTTT
cdr3_aa: CASSSWTGKNTEAFF